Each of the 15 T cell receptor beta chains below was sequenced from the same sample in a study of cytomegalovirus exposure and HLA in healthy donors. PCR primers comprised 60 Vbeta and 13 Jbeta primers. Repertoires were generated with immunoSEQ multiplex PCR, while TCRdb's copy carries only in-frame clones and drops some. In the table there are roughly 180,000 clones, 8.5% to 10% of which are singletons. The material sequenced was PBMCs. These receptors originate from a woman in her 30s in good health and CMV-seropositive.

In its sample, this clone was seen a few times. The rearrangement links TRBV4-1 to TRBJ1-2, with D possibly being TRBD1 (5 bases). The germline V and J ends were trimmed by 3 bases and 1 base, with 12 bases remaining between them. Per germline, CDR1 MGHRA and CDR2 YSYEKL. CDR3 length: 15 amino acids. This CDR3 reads CASSHPGLLNYGYTF. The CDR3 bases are TGCGCCAGCAGCCATCCGGGACTGCTTAACTATGGCTACACCTTC.

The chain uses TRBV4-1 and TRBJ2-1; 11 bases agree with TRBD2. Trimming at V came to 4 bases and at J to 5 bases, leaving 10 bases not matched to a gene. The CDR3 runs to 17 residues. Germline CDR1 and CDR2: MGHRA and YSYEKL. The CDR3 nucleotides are TGCGCCAGCAGCCTGAGGAATGGACTAGCGGGTAACAATGAGCAGTTCTTC. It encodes CASSLRNGLAGNNEQFF.

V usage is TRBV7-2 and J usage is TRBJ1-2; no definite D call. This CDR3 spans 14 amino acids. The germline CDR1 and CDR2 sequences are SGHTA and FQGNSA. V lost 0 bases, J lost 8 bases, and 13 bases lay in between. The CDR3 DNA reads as TGTGCCAGCAGCTTAGCTGTCCTACAGAACGGCTACACCTTC. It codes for CASSLAVLQNGYTF.

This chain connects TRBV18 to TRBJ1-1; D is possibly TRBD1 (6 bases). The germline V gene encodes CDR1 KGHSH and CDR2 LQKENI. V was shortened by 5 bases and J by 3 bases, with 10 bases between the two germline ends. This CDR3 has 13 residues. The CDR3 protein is CASSGGQDTEAFF. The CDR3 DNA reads TGTGCCAGCTCAGGGGGCCAGGACACTGAAGCTTTCTTT.

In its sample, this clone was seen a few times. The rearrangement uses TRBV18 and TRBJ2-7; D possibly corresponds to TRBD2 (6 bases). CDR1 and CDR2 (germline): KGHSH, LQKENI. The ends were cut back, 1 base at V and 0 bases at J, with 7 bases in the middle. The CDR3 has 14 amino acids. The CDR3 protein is CASSPLAASYEQYF. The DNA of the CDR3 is TGTGCCAGCTCACCACTAGCGGCCTCCTACGAGCAGTACTTC.

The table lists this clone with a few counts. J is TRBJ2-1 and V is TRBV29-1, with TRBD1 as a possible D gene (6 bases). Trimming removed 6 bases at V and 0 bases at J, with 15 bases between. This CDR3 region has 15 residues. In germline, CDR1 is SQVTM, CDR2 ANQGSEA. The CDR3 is CSVAGVRGSYNEQFF. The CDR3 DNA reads TGCAGCGTGGCAGGGGTTCGGGGCTCCTACAATGAGCAGTTCTTC.

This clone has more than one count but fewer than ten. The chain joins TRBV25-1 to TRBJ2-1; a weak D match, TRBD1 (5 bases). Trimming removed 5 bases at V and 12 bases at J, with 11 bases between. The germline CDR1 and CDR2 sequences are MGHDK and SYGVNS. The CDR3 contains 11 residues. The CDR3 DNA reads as TGTGCCAGCAGTCGTAGACAGCGGCAGTTCTTC. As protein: CASSRRQRQFF. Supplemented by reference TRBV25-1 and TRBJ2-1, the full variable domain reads EADIYQTPRYLVIGTGKKITLECSQTMGHDKMYWYQQDPGMELHLIHYSYGVNSTEKGDLSSESTVSRIRTEHFPLTLESARPSHTSQYLCASSRRQRQFFGPGTRLTVL.

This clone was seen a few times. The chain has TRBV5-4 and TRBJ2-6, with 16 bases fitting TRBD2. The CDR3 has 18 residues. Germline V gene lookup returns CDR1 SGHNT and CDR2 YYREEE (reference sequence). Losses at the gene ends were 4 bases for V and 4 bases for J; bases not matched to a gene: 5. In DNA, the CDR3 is TGTGCCAGCAGCCCGGGGACTAGCGGGAGGGGAGGGGCCAACGTCCTGACTTTC. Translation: CASSPGTSGRGGANVLTF.

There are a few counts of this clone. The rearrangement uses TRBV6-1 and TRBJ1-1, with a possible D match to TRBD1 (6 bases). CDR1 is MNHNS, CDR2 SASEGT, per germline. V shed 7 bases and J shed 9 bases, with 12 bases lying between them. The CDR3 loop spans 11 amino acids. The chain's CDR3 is CASNRQAKAFF. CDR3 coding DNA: TGTGCCAGCAATAGACAGGCTAAAGCTTTCTTT.

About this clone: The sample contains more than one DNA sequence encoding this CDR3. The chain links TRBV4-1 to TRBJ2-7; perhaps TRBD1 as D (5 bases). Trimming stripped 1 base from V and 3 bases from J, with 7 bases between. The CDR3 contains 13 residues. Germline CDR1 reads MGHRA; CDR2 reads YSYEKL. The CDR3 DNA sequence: TGCGCCAGCAGCCAAGTAAGGGGCTACGAGCAGTACTTC. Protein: CASSQVRGYEQYF.

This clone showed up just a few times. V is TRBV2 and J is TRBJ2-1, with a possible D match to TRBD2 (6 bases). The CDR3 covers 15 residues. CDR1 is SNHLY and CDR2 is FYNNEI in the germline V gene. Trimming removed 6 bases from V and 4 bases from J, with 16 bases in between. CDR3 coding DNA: TGTGCCAGCAGGGCCCTAGCGACCGAATACAATGAGCAGTTCTTC. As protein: CASRALATEYNEQFF.

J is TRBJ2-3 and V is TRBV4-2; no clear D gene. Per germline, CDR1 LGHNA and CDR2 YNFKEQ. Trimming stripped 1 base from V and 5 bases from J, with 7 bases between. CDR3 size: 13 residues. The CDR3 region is CASSQVIGDTQYF. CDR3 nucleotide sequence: TGTGCCAGCAGCCAAGTAATCGGAGATACGCAGTATTTT.

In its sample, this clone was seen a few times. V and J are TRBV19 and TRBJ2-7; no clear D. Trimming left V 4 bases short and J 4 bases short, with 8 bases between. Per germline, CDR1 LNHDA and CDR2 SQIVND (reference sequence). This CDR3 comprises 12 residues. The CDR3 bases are TGTGCCAGTAGTACCCCCCCGTACGAGCAGTACTTC. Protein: CASSTPPYEQYF.

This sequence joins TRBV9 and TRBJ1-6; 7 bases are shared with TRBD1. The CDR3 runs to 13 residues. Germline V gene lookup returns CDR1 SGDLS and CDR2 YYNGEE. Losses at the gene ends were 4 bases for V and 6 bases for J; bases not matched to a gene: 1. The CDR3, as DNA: TGTGCCAGCAGCCGGGACAGTAATTCACCCCTCCACTTT. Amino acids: CASSRDSNSPLHF.

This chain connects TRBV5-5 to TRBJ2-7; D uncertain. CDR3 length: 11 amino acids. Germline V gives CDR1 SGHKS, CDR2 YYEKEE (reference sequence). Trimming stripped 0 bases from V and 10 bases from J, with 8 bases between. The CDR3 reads CASSLDGTQYF. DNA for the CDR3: TGTGCCAGCAGCTTGGATGGCACCCAGTACTTC. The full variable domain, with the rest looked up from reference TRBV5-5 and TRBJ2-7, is DAGVTQSPTHLIKTRGQQVTLRCSPISGHKSVSWYQQVLGQGPQFIFQYYEKEERGRGNFPDRFSARQFPNYSSELNVNALLLGDSALYLCASSLDGTQYFGPGTRLTVT.